Each of the 27 T cell receptor beta chains below was sequenced from the same sample in a study of OX40 agonist ivuxolimab in advanced cancers. The assay was immunoSEQ multiplex PCR, and TCRdb's table has in-frame clones only and misses some. The table includes about 8,000 clones, around 89% detected once. Material: CD4+ or CD8+ T cells sorted from blood, obtained in a trial of the OX40 agonist ivuxolimab. Receptors originate from an adult with an advanced solid tumor such as melanoma, head and neck, liver or kidney cancer.

The genes are TRBV10-3 and TRBJ2-1; either TRBD1 or TRBD2 may supply D (5 bases each). Germline assignment: CDR1 ENHRY and CDR2 SYGVKD. Trimming removed 10 bases at V and 2 bases at J, with 15 bases between. The CDR3 extends over 14 amino acids. The CDR3 region is CATKRDQTYNEQFF. Here the CDR3 DNA reads TGTGCCACAAAACGGGACCAGACCTACAATGAGCAGTTCTTC.

The sample holds one count of this clone. The chain is built from TRBV11-3 and TRBJ2-1, with D unresolved. V was pared by 5 bases and J by 7 bases, with 18 bases between. The germline V gene encodes CDR1 SGHNT and CDR2 YENEEA. The CDR3 spans 15 residues. Here the CDR3 reads CASSPGPLGENEQFF. The CDR3 DNA is TGTGCCAGCAGCCCCGGTCCCCTCGGAGAAAATGAGCAGTTCTTC.

The rearrangement joins TRBV7-9 to TRBJ2-1, with 11 bases identical to TRBD2. V trimming: 0 bases; J trimming: 7 bases; junction bases outside the gene matches: 5. The CDR3 is 16 amino acids. In germline, CDR1 is SEHNR, CDR2 FQNEAQ (reference sequence). CDR3 region: CASSLARTSGSNEQFF. As DNA, the CDR3 is TGTGCCAGCAGCTTAGCCCGCACTAGCGGGAGTAATGAGCAGTTCTTC.

The chain combines TRBV7-3 with TRBJ2-3; TRBD2 agrees at 8 bases. CDR1 and CDR2 (germline): SGHTA, FQGTGA. The CDR3 totals 15 residues. With 5 bases clipped from V and 2 bases from J, the junction kept 6 bases outside the gene matches. CDR3 sequence: CASSRGLGNTDTQYF. CDR3 nucleotides: TGTGCCAGCAGCCGGGGACTAGGAAACACAGATACGCAGTATTTT.

This chain connects TRBV6-5 to TRBJ2-3; 7 nucleotides agree with TRBD2. The junction had 2 bases not matched to a gene; V was cut back by 3 bases and J by 2 bases. The CDR3 has 14 amino acids. Germline V gives CDR1 MNHEY, CDR2 SVGAGI. The CDR3 bases are TGTGCCAGCAGTTATGCGGGAGTCACAGATACGCAGTATTTT. Protein: CASSYAGVTDTQYF.

The chain combines TRBV27 with TRBJ2-5, with D uncertain. This CDR3 has 11 residues. Germline loops: CDR1 MNHEY, CDR2 SMNVEV (reference sequence). With 3 bases removed from V and 4 bases from J, the gap between germline ends came to 3 bases. The CDR3 loop reads CASSLGETQYF. DNA of the CDR3: TGTGCCAGCAGTTTGGGAGAGACCCAGTACTTC.

This rearrangement joins TRBV7-6 to TRBJ2-3; 11 bases fit TRBD2. CDR1 and CDR2 from the germline V gene are SGHVS and FNYEAQ. V lost 4 bases to trimming and J lost 2 bases; unmatched junction nucleotides: 5. The length of the CDR3 is 16 residues. The chain's CDR3 is CASSSLTSGDTDTQYF. The CDR3 region has the DNA TGTGCCAGCAGCTCCTTGACTAGCGGGGACACAGATACGCAGTATTTT.

V gene TRBV15 combines with J gene TRBJ1-2, with D uncertain. CDR1 and CDR2 (germline): LNHNV, YYDKDF (reference sequence). The CDR3 loop spans 16 amino acids. Trimming pared 1 base from V and 0 bases from J, leaving 12 bases between. The CDR3 region has the DNA TGTGCCACCAGCAGAGGTGGACGGCACTCTAACTATGGCTACACCTTC. It encodes CATSRGGRHSNYGYTF.

CDR3 in DNA: TGTGCCAGCAGCCCCACCCCCCATGGGCAGGCACTTTACGAGCAGTACTTC. It is translated as CASSPTPHGQALYEQYF. The J gene is TRBJ2-5, the V gene TRBV7-6; no clear D gene. Near its end, the DNA agrees better with TRBJ2-7, so the J call may be wrong. CDR1 is SGHVS and CDR2 is FNYEAQ in the germline V gene. The CDR3 extends over 17 amino acids.

The chain couples TRBV7-2 to TRBJ1-2; 9 bases are shared with TRBD1. V lost 1 base to trimming and J lost 8 bases; unmatched junction nucleotides: 17. Germline V gene data show CDR1 as SGHTA and CDR2 as FQGNSA. The CDR3 is made up of 18 amino acids. The CDR3 region has the DNA TGTGCCAGCAGCTTAGTCGGTCCGGGACAGGGAAGTTTTAAGGGCTACACCTTC. It translates to CASSLVGPGQGSFKGYTF.

This clone was counted once. This sequence joins TRBV6-1 and TRBJ1-6; D gene uncertain. Trimming removed 6 bases at V and 0 bases at J, with 9 bases between. CDR3 length: 15 residues. The germline CDR1 and CDR2 sequences are MNHNS and SASEGT. CDR3 nucleotides: TGTGCCAGCAGCGACGTGAGCTCCTATAATTCACCCCTCCACTTT. Translated, it gives CASSDVSSYNSPLHF.

The V gene is TRBV7-3, the J gene TRBJ2-2; weak D call: TRBD2 (6 bases). This CDR3 has 14 residues. Between the trimmed V and J ends, which lost 5 bases and 3 bases, there was a span of 10 bases. CDR1 SGHTA and CDR2 FQGTGA come from the germline V gene. The DNA of the CDR3 is TGTGCCAGCAGCCCGGGACTTTACACCGGGGAGCTGTTTTTT. This translates into CASSPGLYTGELFF.

The chain employs TRBV18 and TRBJ1-1; 9 nucleotides match TRBD1. The trim removed 3 bases at V and 1 base at J, leaving 9 bases unmatched. The CDR3 contains 17 residues. Looked up from germline, CDR1 is KGHSH and CDR2 is LQKENI. CDR3 nucleotide sequence: TGTGCCAGCTCACCCGGGACAGGGCGGGGGAAGAACACTGAAGCTTTCTTT. The encoded protein is CASSPGTGRGKNTEAFF.

The genes are TRBV9 and TRBJ2-5; D remains ambiguous. The CDR3 runs to 16 residues. The ends were cut back, 0 bases at V and 1 base at J, with 13 bases in the middle. From germline, CDR1 is SGDLS and CDR2 YYNGEE. CDR3 bases: TGTGCCAGCAGCGTAGCATCCCAGCAGATCCAAGAGACCCAGTACTTC. It is translated as CASSVASQQIQETQYF.

This chain joins TRBV23-1 and TRBJ1-5, with unresolved D. TRBV23-1 is recorded as an ORF, its role being uncertain. The V and J ends lost 7 bases and 4 bases respectively, with 17 bases between them. The CDR3 has 15 residues. CDR3 sequence: CASIPLRRENQPQHF. CDR3 DNA sequence: TGCGCCAGCATTCCCTTACGGAGGGAGAATCAGCCCCAGCATTTT.

The chain joins TRBV5-6 to TRBJ2-5; a possible D gene is TRBD2 (7 bases). This CDR3 contains 15 residues. Germline loops: CDR1 SGHDT, CDR2 YYEEEE. The germline V and J ends were trimmed by 2 bases and 1 base, with 12 bases remaining between them. The CDR3 is CASSFLRGGQETQYF. As DNA, the CDR3 is TGTGCCAGCAGCTTTTTGAGGGGGGGCCAAGAGACCCAGTACTTC.

The gene calls are TRBV29-1 and TRBJ1-5; 8 bases are a match to TRBD1. The J segment lost 7 bases and the V segment lost 5 bases, leaving 7 bases of the junction unmatched. This CDR3 has 13 amino acids. CDR1 and CDR2 from the germline V gene are SQVTM and ANQGSEA. In DNA, the CDR3 is TGCAGCGTTACGGACAGGGTAGGACAGCCCCAGCATTTT. This codes for CSVTDRVGQPQHF.

The chain has TRBV7-9 and TRBJ2-7; 11 positions agree with TRBD1. Germline CDR1 and CDR2: SEHNR and FQNEAQ (reference sequence). V shed 6 bases and J 11 bases; nucleotides not matched to a gene: 9. The CDR3 contains 13 residues. In nucleotides, the CDR3 is TGTGCCAGCAGTTCCGGACAGGGGGCGGGGAAGTACTTC. Its protein is CASSSGQGAGKYF.

This rearrangement joins TRBV5-5 to TRBJ1-1; TRBD1 might be the D (6 bases). CDR1 and CDR2 (germline): SGHKS, YYEKEE (reference sequence). The CDR3 sequence is 16 residues long. V lost 3 bases and J lost 4, with 19 bases in between. In DNA, the CDR3 is TGTGCCAGCAGCTCCCCTGGGGGGGGCCGGAGCACTGAAGCTTTCTTT. Translating gives CASSSPGGGRSTEAFF.

This chain joins TRBV6-5 and TRBJ2-7; 9 nucleotides match TRBD1. Germline CDR1 is MNHEY and CDR2 is SVGAGI. This CDR3 region has 15 residues. V shed 5 bases, J shed 12 bases, and the junction held 17 bases outside the gene matches. The CDR3 DNA reads TGTGCCAGCAGTCCGATGGAGGGACAGGGAAGCGGACCGTACTTC. Protein: CASSPMEGQGSGPYF.

The chain uses TRBV27 and TRBJ2-7; 7 nucleotides line up with TRBD2. The V and J ends lost 4 bases and 6 bases, in that order; junction bases with no gene match: 9. This CDR3 has 14 residues. The germline gives CDR1 MNHEY, CDR2 SMNVEV (reference sequence). The DNA for the CDR3 is TGTGCCAGCAGTTACTCGGGGGGAAAGGGCGAGCAGTACTTC. It translates to CASSYSGGKGEQYF.

This clone was found a few times. V usage is TRBV19 and J usage is TRBJ1-5, with D tentatively TRBD1 (5 bases). The CDR3 covers 15 residues. Trimming took 3 bases from V and 2 from J, leaving 11 bases between them. Germline-derived CDR1 and CDR2 are LNHDA and SQIVND (reference sequence). DNA for the CDR3: TGTGCCAGTAGTATTCAGGGAAAAGGCAATCAGCCCCAGCATTTT. This gives the protein CASSIQGKGNQPQHF.

This rearrangement joins TRBV5-1 to TRBJ2-5; either TRBD1 or TRBD2 may supply D (5 bases each). The length of the CDR3 is 16 residues. Trimming pared 5 bases from V and 4 bases from J, leaving 21 bases between. Germline-derived CDR1 and CDR2 are SGHRS and YFSETQ. Here the CDR3 reads CASRPGTDSRPETQYF. The DNA for the CDR3 is TGCGCCAGCAGACCTGGGACCGACTCCCGGCCAGAGACCCAGTACTTC.

The V call is TRBV2, the J call TRBJ1-1; TRBD1 matches at 8 bases. Per the germline V gene, CDR1 is SNHLY and CDR2 is FYNNEI. The CDR3 sequence is 14 residues long. The V segment lost 6 bases and the J segment 1 base; nucleotides outside the gene matches: 4. CDR3 nucleotide sequence: TGTGCCAGCAGAGGAGACAGGGGGAACACTGAAGCTTTCTTT. The encoded protein is CASRGDRGNTEAFF.

The chain uses TRBV5-4 and TRBJ2-3; 10 nucleotides agree with TRBD2. Germline CDR1 and CDR2: SGHNT and YYREEE (reference sequence). This CDR3 is built from 15 residues. V shed 3 bases, J shed 5 bases, and the junction held 6 bases outside the gene matches. The CDR3 sequence is CASSSRLAGRDTQYF. DNA for the CDR3: TGTGCCAGCAGCTCCCGACTAGCGGGTAGAGATACGCAGTATTTT. Supplemented by reference TRBV5-4 and TRBJ2-3, the full variable domain reads ETGVTQSPTHLIKTRGQQVTLRCSSQSGHNTVSWYQQALGQGPQFIFQYYREEENGRGNFPPRFSGLQFPNYSSELNVNALELDDSALYLCASSSRLAGRDTQYFGPGTRLTVL.

This chain connects TRBV6-5 to TRBJ1-1, with unresolved D. Germline CDR1 reads MNHEY; CDR2 reads SVGAGI. CDR3 size: 11 residues. Here the CDR3 reads CASIMNTEAFF. The CDR3 DNA follows: TGTGCATCGATCATGAACACTGAAGCTTTCTTT.

The chain employs TRBV2 and TRBJ1-2; maybe TRBD1 (6 bases). The CDR3 contains 15 residues. V was cut by 7 bases and J by 8 bases, with 23 bases left in between. CDR1 and CDR2 from the germline V gene are SNHLY and FYNNEI. CDR3 coding DNA: TGTGCCAGCACGGAATACAGGGCTACGGTTGGAGGCTACACCTTC. Translating gives CASTEYRATVGGYTF.